One and the same sample provided the 27 T cell receptor beta chains below, sequenced in a study of blood T cell repertoires in COVID-19. Here immunoSEQ multiplex PCR was the method, and the copy in TCRdb shows in-frame clones only, minus some. The sample consists of 40,000 to 45,000 clones, 60% to 85% of them appearing once. Sequenced input: peripheral blood. These receptors originate from a woman aged 80 or over with acute or convalescent COVID-19.

This clone was seen only once. The genes are TRBV20-1 and TRBJ2-3; no clear D gene. V was cut by 3 bases and J by 6 bases, with 16 bases left in between. This CDR3 has 14 residues. Germline CDR1 and CDR2: DFQATT and SNEGSKA (reference sequence). Here the CDR3 DNA reads TGCAGTGCTAGTTCATCTGTAGCTGCGGATACGCAGTATTTT. This gives the protein CSASSSVAADTQYF.

J is TRBJ2-7 and V is TRBV3-1 (or the pseudogene TRBV3-2); TRBD2 might be the D (5 bases). V was cut by 0 bases and J by 12 bases, with 12 bases left in between. The CDR3 length is 12 residues. From germline, CDR1 is LGHDT and CDR2 YNNKEL (reference sequence). The CDR3 DNA sequence: TGTGCCAGCAGCCAAGAGAAACTAGGTCTGTACTTC. This gives the protein CASSQEKLGLYF.

This chain connects TRBV20-1 to TRBJ2-1; D is unclear. Germline V gene lookup returns CDR1 DFQATT and CDR2 SNEGSKA (reference sequence). CDR3 length: 14 amino acids. Trimming took 3 bases from V and 2 from J, leaving 11 bases between them. The CDR3 loop is CSASSLAPYNEQFF. CDR3 DNA sequence: TGCAGTGCTAGTTCGTTAGCTCCCTACAATGAGCAGTTCTTC.

V is TRBV9 and J is TRBJ1-1; no clear D. Trimming took off 7 bases at V and 5 bases at J, with 15 bases between the two ends. Looked up from germline, CDR1 is SGDLS and CDR2 is YYNGEE. The CDR3 loop spans 13 amino acids. The CDR3 DNA reads TGTGCCAGCTCCCACACGGGTGGGACTGAAGCTTTCTTT. Protein product: CASSHTGGTEAFF.

In DNA form, the CDR3 reads TGCGCCAGCTCAGGCGGGACCATGAACACTGAAGCTTTCTTT. Translated, it gives CASSGGTMNTEAFF. The chain uses TRBV10-2 and TRBJ1-1; D is possibly TRBD1 (5 bases). V was cut by 8 bases and J by 0 bases, with 13 bases left in between. Germline lookup yields CDR1 WSHSY and CDR2 SAAADI. CDR3 length: 14 amino acids.

The chain carries TRBV19 and TRBJ2-7, with D perhaps TRBD2 (5 bases). Per the germline V gene, CDR1 is LNHDA and CDR2 is SQIVND (reference sequence). V was shortened by 5 bases and J by 5 bases, with 19 bases between the two germline ends. CDR3 length: 15 residues. CDR3 nucleotides: TGTGCCAGTAGTTCCGACCCCAACCCCGGGGACGAGCAGTACTTC. The encoded protein is CASSSDPNPGDEQYF.

Sample share makes this clone medium-sized. The chain couples TRBV6-6 to TRBJ2-7, with 12 nucleotides matching TRBD2. CDR3 size: 15 residues. CDR1 is MNHNY and CDR2 is SVGAGI in the germline V gene (reference sequence). V lost 6 bases and J lost 5; bases outside the gene matches: 8. The chain's CDR3 is CASRASASGRDEQYF. CDR3 sequence (DNA): TGTGCCAGCAGGGCATCGGCTAGCGGGAGGGACGAGCAGTACTTC.

This rearrangement joins TRBV5-6 to TRBJ2-1; D not resolved. The CDR3 is 12 residues long. Trimming shortened V by 5 bases and J by 7 bases, and 10 bases separated the two germline ends. Germline V gene lookup returns CDR1 SGHDT and CDR2 YYEEEE. The CDR3: CASRVLRNEQFF. In DNA, the CDR3 is TGTGCCAGCAGGGTGTTGAGAAATGAGCAGTTCTTC.

The gene calls are TRBV28 and TRBJ2-4, with TRBD2 matching 13 bases. V shed 5 bases and J 15 bases; nucleotides not matched to a gene: 13. Germline V CDR1 and CDR2: MDHEN, SYDVKM. CDR3 length equals 15 residues. The CDR3 region has the DNA TGTGCCAGCAGTGCTTATCGGACTAGCGGGAGATCGGTGTACTTC. Residues: CASSAYRTSGRSVYF.

This sequence joins TRBV5-6 and TRBJ2-3; 10 bases map to TRBD2. Germline loops: CDR1 SGHDT, CDR2 YYEEEE. This CDR3 contains 18 residues. Trimming at V came to 0 bases and at J to 4 bases, leaving 11 bases not matched to a gene. This CDR3 reads CASSLAFPAGGPPDTQYF. CDR3 sequence (DNA): TGTGCCAGCAGCTTGGCCTTCCCAGCGGGAGGGCCCCCAGATACGCAGTATTTT.

In its sample, this clone was seen a few times. V is TRBV27 and J is TRBJ1-1, with 7 positions matching TRBD1. V dropped 4 bases and J dropped 1; count of bases not matched to a gene: 12. The CDR3 is made up of 17 amino acids. The germline gives CDR1 MNHEY, CDR2 SMNVEV (reference sequence). The CDR3 DNA follows: TGTGCCAGCAGTTCCCCGAGTCGGACAGGACAGAACACTGAAGCTTTCTTT. Its protein is CASSSPSRTGQNTEAFF.

The J gene is TRBJ2-7, the V gene TRBV7-2; 13 bases align to TRBD2. The CDR3 has 16 residues. CDR1 SGHTA and CDR2 FQGNSA come from the germline V gene. The V segment lost 5 bases and the J segment 7 bases; nucleotides outside the gene matches: 11. The CDR3 DNA reads TGTGCCAGCAGCCCTTGGACTAGCGGGAGTCGAAGAGAGCAGTACTTC. Translating gives CASSPWTSGSRREQYF.

The chain employs TRBV5-1 and TRBJ2-2, with 8 nucleotides matching TRBD2. The CDR3 runs to 15 residues. Germline trimming cut 7 bases from V and 5 bases from J; bases unmatched to any gene: 10. Germline assignment: CDR1 SGHRS and CDR2 YFSETQ. The CDR3 region is CASEDSGRGTGELFF. For the CDR3, the DNA is TGCGCCAGCGAGGACAGCGGGAGAGGGACCGGGGAGCTGTTTTTT.

The gene calls are TRBV5-4 and TRBJ2-1, with D maybe TRBD2 (7 bases). CDR1 and CDR2 (germline): SGHNT, YYREEE (reference sequence). The CDR3 is 16 residues long. V shed 2 bases and J shed 4 bases, with 16 bases lying between them. CDR3 sequence reads: CASSLGGRGPYNEQFF. CDR3 DNA: TGTGCCAGCAGCTTAGGGGGGAGGGGTCCATACAATGAGCAGTTCTTC.

The chain joins TRBV19 to TRBJ1-1, with 8 positions matching TRBD1. The CDR3 runs to 15 residues. CDR1 and CDR2 (germline): LNHDA, SQIVND (reference sequence). V shed 5 bases and J 1 base; nucleotides not matched to a gene: 6. In DNA, the CDR3 is TGTGCCAGTAGTCCCTTAGACAGGGGGAACACTGAAGCTTTCTTT. Protein: CASSPLDRGNTEAFF.

The gene calls are TRBV11-3 and TRBJ2-1; no definite D call. V lost 6 bases, J lost 7 bases, and 13 bases lay in between. Germline lookup yields CDR1 SGHNT and CDR2 YENEEA. The CDR3 contains 13 residues. The DNA of the CDR3 is TGTGCCAGCAGTCCCGCCGCTAGAAATGAGCAGTTCTTC. Translating gives CASSPAARNEQFF.

This chain links TRBV10-3 with TRBJ1-2; D is perhaps TRBD1 (5 bases). The CDR3 sequence is 16 residues long. Germline V gene data show CDR1 as ENHRY and CDR2 as SYGVKD. V was clipped by 9 bases and J by 0 bases, with 20 bases between them. The DNA of the CDR3 is TGTGCCATTACTCTGAGTCGTGACAGTCCTAACTATGGCTACACCTTC. Its translation: CAITLSRDSPNYGYTF.

This clone has only a few counts. The chain recombines TRBV6-6 with TRBJ1-2, with 10 positions matching TRBD1. Germline CDR1 is MNHNY and CDR2 is SVGAGI (reference sequence). This CDR3 comprises 16 residues. V lost 4 bases, J lost 2 bases, and 7 bases stayed unmatched. CDR3 residues: CASSSPRTGGNYGYTF. The CDR3 nucleotides are TGTGCCAGCAGTTCCCCCCGGACAGGGGGGAACTATGGCTACACCTTC.

V and J are TRBV6-5 and TRBJ1-5; tentatively, D is TRBD1 (5 bases). This CDR3 contains 13 residues. Trimming left V 11 bases short and J 2 bases short, with 13 bases between. CDR1 is MNHEY, CDR2 SVGAGI, per germline. CDR3 residues: CAHGGRGNQPQHF. The CDR3 nucleotides read TGTGCCCACGGGGGAAGGGGCAATCAGCCCCAGCATTTT.

The rearrangement links TRBV15 to TRBJ2-3, with D possibly matching TRBD1 (6 bases). This CDR3 comprises 15 residues. CDR1 is LNHNV and CDR2 is YYDKDF in the germline V gene (reference sequence). V was clipped by 1 base and J by 1 base, with 9 bases between them. CDR3 in amino acids: CATSRGTDRTDTQYF. DNA for the CDR3: TGTGCCACCAGCAGAGGGACAGACCGCACAGATACGCAGTATTTT.

On this clone: The junction departs from germline at one end; a sequencing error may be responsible. This sequence joins TRBV7-7 and TRBJ2-7, with TRBD2 matching over 10 bases. Germline V gives CDR1 SSHAT, CDR2 FNYEAQ (reference sequence). The CDR3 spans 14 residues. The CDR3 DNA is TGTGCTAGCAGCTCTAGCGGGAGTATGGACGAGCAGTACTTC. Protein: CASSSSGSMDEQYF. The full variable domain, completed using reference TRBV7-7 and TRBJ2-7, is GAGVSQSPRYKVTKRGQDVTLRCDPISSHATLYWYQQALGQGPEFLTYFNYEAQPDKSGLPSDRFSAERPEGSISTLTIQRTEQRDSAMYRCASSSSGSMDEQYFGPGTRLTVT.

The V call is TRBV6-1, the J call TRBJ2-7; the D gene is possibly TRBD1 (6 bases). This CDR3 region has 16 residues. Trimming pared 4 bases from V and 0 bases from J, leaving 16 bases between. Germline-derived CDR1 and CDR2 are MNHNS and SASEGT. The CDR3 sequence is CASSALGGQSSYEQYF. CDR3 coding DNA: TGTGCCAGCAGTGCCTTAGGAGGACAGAGCTCCTACGAGCAGTACTTC.

Note on this clone: At one boundary the junction diverges from the germline segment, which might be a read error. V and J are TRBV18 and TRBJ1-1; 7 bases fit TRBD1. The CDR3 has 14 amino acids. The germline V gene has CDR1 KGHSH and CDR2 LQKENI. CDR3 in amino acids: CASSPDRAHTEAFF. The CDR3 DNA sequence: TGTGCCAGCTCACCAGACAGGGCTCACACCGAAGCTTTCTTT.

Only a few counts were recorded for this clone. The genes are TRBV9 and TRBJ1-3; D is unclear. Germline V gene sequence: CDR1 SGDLS, CDR2 YYNGEE. V was pared by 4 bases and J by 3 bases, with 5 bases between. This CDR3 is built from 12 residues. The CDR3 nucleotides are TGTGCCAGCAGCCCAGGTGGAAACACCATATATTTT. Translating gives CASSPGGNTIYF.

This clone was seen only once. J is TRBJ2-1 and V is TRBV9; 8 bases fit TRBD2. The CDR3 extends over 15 amino acids. Germline V gene sequence: CDR1 SGDLS, CDR2 YYNGEE. J was trimmed by 2 bases and V by 3 bases; bases with no gene match: 4. The CDR3, as DNA: TGTGCCAGCAGCGGGCGCGGGAGGCCCTACAATGAGCAGTTCTTC. Translated: CASSGRGRPYNEQFF.

The chain employs TRBV4-3 and TRBJ1-5, with a possible D match to TRBD1 (6 bases). V was clipped by 0 bases and J by 6 bases, with 12 bases between them. Germline-derived CDR1 and CDR2 are LGHNA and YSLEER. The CDR3 has 15 residues. The CDR3 DNA reads as TGCGCCAGCAGCCAAGAAACAGGGAACGGTCAGCCCCAGCATTTT. It translates to CASSQETGNGQPQHF.

The chain couples TRBV28 to TRBJ2-3; 7 bases are shared with TRBD1. After removal of 5 bases from V and 8 bases from J, the junction contained 13 bases not matched to a gene. The germline CDR1 and CDR2 sequences are MDHEN and SYDVKM. This CDR3 spans 15 amino acids. In DNA form, the CDR3 reads TGTGCCAGCAGTACGACGGGACAGCAACAGGGTACGCAGTATTTT. This gives the protein CASSTTGQQQGTQYF.